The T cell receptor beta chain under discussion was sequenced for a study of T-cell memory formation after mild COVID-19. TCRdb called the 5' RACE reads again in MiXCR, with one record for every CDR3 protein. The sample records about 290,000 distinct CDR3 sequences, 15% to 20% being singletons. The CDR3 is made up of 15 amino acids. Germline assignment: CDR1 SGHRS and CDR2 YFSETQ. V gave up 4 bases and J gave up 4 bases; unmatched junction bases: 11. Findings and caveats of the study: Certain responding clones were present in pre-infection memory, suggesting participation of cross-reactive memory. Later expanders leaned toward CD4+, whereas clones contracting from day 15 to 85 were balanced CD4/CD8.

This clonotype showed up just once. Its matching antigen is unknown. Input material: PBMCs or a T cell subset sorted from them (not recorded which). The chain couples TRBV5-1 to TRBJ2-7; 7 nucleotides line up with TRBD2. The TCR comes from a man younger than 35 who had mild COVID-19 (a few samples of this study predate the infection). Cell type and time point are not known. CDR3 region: CASSPTGTISYEQYF. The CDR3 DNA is TGCGCCAGCAGCCCGACCGGGACTATATCATACGAGCAGTACTTC.